This T cell receptor (beta chain) originates from a study of cytomegalovirus exposure and HLA in healthy donors. Germline values: CDR1 SGHRS, CDR2 YFSETQ. Trimming stripped 2 bases from V and 5 bases from J, with 5 bases between. This CDR3 contains 11 residues. PCR amplification relied on 60 Vbeta primers (plus 13 Jbeta primers). Clones were sequenced by immunoSEQ multiplex PCR, and TCRdb holds only the in-frame ones, with some missing. Of about 140,000 clones in the sample, about 80% were seen once. The chain joins TRBV5-1 to TRBJ2-7; D unclear. Sample: PBMCs. The sequence derives from a woman between 35 and 50 years old in good health and CMV-seronegative. CDR3 residues: CASSFRNEQYF. In DNA form, the CDR3 reads TGCGCCAGCAGCTTCCGTAACGAGCAGTACTTC. The full variable domain, with the rest looked up from reference TRBV5-1 and TRBJ2-7, is KAGVTQTPRYLIKTRGQQVTLSCSPISGHRSVSWYQQTPGQGLQFLFEYFSETQRNKGNFPGRFSGRQFSNSRSEMNVSTLELGDSALYLCASSFRNEQYFGPGTRLTVT.